Given below is one T cell receptor (beta chain) in context. The sample originates from a study of blood T cell repertoires in COVID-19. V lost 2 bases, J lost 6 bases, and 8 bases lay in between. The CDR3 loop spans 12 amino acids. Germline CDR1 reads MNHEY; CDR2 reads SVGEGT. Only in-frame clones appear in the TCRdb table, and some are missing; sequencing was by immunoSEQ multiplex PCR. The table records 200,000 to 250,000 clones, around 90% of them present only once. This chain joins TRBV6-2 or TRBV6-3 and TRBJ2-7; D uncertain. The sequence was obtained from a man aged 25-45 years who had been exposed to COVID-19. Sequencing input: PBMCs or T cells enriched from blood (not recorded which). Here the CDR3 reads CASSYPAVEQYF. CDR3 DNA: TGTGCCAGCAGTTACCCCGCAGTCGAGCAGTACTTC.